The clone carrying this TCR beta chain was recorded at least ten times. Unique molecular identifiers, one per molecule, were present on every TCR cDNA molecule. TCRdb reprocessed the 5' RACE reads with MiXCR, giving one entry per CDR3 protein. Among 28,000 or so distinct CDR3 sequences listed, approximately 8.4% were seen once. The data stem from a study of spatial heterogeneity in lung cancer. Study details: Detection consistently captured more beta-chain sequences than alpha-chain sequences.

Described time point: sample taken at primary tumor resection. Unsorted whole RNA from tumor, nontumor lung or frozen PBMC underwent sequencing. 72 TRACERx patients with early, untreated non-small cell lung cancer donated samples. V was clipped by 2 bases and J by 2 bases; unmatched bases: 2. CDR3 length: 15 amino acids. The rearrangement uses TRBV12-3 or TRBV12-4 and TRBJ2-1; 8 bases match TRBD2. This clonotype originated in a female donor with early-stage non-small cell lung cancer. This material consisted of PBMCs, taken at surgery. CDR3 protein: CASSLRLAPYNEQFF. The DNA for the CDR3 is TGTGCCAGCAGTTTAAGACTAGCGCCCTACAATGAGCAGTTCTTC.